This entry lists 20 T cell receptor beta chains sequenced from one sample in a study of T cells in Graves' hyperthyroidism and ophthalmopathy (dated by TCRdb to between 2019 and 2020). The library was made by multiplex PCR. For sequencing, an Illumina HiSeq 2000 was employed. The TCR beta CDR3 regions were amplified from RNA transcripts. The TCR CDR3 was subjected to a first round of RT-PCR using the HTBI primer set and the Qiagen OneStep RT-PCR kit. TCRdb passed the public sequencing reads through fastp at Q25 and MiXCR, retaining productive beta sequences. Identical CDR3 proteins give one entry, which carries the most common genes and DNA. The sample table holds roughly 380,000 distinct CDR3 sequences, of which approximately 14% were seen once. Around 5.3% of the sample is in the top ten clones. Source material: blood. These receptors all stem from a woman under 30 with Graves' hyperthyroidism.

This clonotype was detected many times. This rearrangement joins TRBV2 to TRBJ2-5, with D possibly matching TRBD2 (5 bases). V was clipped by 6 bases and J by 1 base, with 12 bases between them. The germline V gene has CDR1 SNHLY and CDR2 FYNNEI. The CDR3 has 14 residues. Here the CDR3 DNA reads TGTGCCAGCAGGATAGGGAGAGCCCAAGAGACCCAGTACTTC. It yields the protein CASRIGRAQETQYF.

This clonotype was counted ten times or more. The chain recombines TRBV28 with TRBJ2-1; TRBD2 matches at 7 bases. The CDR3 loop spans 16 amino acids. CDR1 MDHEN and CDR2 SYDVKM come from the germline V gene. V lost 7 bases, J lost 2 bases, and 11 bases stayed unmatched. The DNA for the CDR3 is TGTGCCAGCACCCCGGGACTAAGCCTCCCCTACAATGAGCAGTTCTTC. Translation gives CASTPGLSLPYNEQFF.

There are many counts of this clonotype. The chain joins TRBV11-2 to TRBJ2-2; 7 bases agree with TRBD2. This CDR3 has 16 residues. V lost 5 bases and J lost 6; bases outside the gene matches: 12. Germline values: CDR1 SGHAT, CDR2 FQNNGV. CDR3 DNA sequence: TGTGCCAGCAGCCAAGCGACTAGCTTTGGATCCGGGGAGCTGTTTTTT. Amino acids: CASSQATSFGSGELFF. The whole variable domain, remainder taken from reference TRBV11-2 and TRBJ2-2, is EAGVAQSPRYKIIEKRQSVAFWCNPISGHATLYWYQQILGQGPKLLIQFQNNGVVDDSQLPKDRFSAERLKGVDSTLKIQPAKLEDSAVYLCASSQATSFGSGELFFGEGSRLTVL.

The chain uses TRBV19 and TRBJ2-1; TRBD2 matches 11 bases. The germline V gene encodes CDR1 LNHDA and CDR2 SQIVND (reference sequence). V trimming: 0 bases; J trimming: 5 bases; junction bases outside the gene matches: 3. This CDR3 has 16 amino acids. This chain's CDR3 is CASSIELAGGNNEQFF. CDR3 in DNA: TGTGCCAGTAGTATAGAGCTAGCGGGGGGCAACAATGAGCAGTTCTTC.

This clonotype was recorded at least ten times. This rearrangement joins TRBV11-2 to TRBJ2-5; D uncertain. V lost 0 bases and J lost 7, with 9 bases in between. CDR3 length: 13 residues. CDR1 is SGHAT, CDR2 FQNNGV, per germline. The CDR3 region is CASSLEDVGTQYF. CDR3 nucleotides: TGTGCCAGCAGCTTAGAGGACGTGGGGACCCAGTACTTC.

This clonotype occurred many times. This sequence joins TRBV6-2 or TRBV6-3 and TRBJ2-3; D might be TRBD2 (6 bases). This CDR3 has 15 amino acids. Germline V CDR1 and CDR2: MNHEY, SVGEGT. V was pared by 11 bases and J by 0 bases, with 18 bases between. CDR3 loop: CAATPRGVSTDTQYF. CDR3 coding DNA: TGTGCCGCAACACCTCGCGGGGTTAGCACAGATACGCAGTATTTT.

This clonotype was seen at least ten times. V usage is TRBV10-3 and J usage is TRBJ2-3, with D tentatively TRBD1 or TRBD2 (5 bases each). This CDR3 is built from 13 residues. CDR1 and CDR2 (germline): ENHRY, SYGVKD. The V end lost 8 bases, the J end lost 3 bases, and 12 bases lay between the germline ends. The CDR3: CAIGREFTDTQYF. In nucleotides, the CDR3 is TGTGCCATCGGCAGGGAGTTTACAGATACGCAGTATTTT.

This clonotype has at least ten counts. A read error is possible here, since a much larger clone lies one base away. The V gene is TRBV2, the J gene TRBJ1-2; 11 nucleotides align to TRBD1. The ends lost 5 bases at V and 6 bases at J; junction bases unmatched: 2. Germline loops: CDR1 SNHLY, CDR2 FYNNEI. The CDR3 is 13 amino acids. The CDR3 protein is CASSRTGGDGYTF. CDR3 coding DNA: TGTGCCAGCAGTCGGACAGGGGGCGATGGCTACACCTTC.

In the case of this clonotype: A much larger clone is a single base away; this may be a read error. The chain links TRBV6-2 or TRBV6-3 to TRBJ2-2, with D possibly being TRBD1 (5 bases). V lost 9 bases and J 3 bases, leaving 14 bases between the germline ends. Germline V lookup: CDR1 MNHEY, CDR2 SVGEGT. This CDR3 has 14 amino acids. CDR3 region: CASIRVKDTGELFF. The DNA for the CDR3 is TGTGCCAGTATCAGGGTTAAGGACACCGGGGAGCTGTTTTTT.

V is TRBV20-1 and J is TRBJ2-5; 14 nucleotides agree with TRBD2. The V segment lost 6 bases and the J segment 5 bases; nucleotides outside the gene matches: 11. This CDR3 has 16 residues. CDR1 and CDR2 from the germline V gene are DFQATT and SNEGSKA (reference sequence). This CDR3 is CSASGTSGSSSETQYF. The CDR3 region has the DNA TGCAGTGCAAGTGGGACTAGCGGGAGCAGCAGTGAGACCCAGTACTTC.

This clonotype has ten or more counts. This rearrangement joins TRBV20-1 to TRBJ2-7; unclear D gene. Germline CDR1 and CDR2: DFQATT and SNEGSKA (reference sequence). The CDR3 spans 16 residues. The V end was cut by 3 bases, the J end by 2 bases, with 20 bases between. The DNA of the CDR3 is TGCAGTGCTAGCGGTCTGTCAGACTCCTTACCCTACGAGCAGTACTTC. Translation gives CSASGLSDSLPYEQYF.

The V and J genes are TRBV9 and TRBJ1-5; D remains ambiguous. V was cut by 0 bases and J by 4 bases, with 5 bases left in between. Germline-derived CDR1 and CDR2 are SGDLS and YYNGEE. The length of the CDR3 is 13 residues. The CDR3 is CASSVAPNQPQHF. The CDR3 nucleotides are TGTGCCAGCAGCGTAGCCCCAAATCAGCCCCAGCATTTT.

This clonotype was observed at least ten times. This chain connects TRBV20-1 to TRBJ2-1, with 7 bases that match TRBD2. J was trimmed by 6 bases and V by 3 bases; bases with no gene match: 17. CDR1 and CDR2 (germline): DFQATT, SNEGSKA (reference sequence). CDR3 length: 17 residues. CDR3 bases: TGCAGTGCTAGGGGGGGGGAATGGGGCGGAAGGAGCAATGAGCAGTTCTTC. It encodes CSARGGEWGGRSNEQFF.

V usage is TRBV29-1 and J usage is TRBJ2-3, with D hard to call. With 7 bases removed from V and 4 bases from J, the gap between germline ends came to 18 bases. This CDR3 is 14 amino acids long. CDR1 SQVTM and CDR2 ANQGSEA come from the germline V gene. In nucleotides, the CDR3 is TGCAGCGCCTGGCGTGGTGAAGGCGCAGATACGCAGTATTTT. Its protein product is CSAWRGEGADTQYF.

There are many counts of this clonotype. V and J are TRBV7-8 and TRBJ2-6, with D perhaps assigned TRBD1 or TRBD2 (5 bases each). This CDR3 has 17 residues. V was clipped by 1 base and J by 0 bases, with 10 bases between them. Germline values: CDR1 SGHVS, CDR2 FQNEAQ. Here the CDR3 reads CASSLGGRSSGANVLTF. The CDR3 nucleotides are TGTGCCAGCAGCTTAGGGGGACGTTCCTCTGGGGCCAACGTCCTGACTTTC.

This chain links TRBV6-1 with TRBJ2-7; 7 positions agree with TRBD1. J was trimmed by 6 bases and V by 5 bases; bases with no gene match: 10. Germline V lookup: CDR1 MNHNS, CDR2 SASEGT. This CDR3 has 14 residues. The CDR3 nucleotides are TGTGCCAGCAGTTATTTAACAGGGGCACCCGAGCAGTACTTC. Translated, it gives CASSYLTGAPEQYF.

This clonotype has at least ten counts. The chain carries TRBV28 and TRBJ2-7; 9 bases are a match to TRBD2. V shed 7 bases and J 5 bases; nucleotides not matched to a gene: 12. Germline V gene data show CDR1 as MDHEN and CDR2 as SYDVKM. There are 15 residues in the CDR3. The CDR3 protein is CASNPQLAGGHEQYF. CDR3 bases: TGTGCCAGCAACCCCCAACTAGCGGGCGGTCACGAGCAGTACTTC.

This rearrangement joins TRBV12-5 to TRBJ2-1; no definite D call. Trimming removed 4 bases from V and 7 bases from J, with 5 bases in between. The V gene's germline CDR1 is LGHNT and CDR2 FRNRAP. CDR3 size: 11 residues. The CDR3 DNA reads TGTGCTAGTGGTTCCGGGAATGAGCAGTTCTTC. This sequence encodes CASGSGNEQFF.

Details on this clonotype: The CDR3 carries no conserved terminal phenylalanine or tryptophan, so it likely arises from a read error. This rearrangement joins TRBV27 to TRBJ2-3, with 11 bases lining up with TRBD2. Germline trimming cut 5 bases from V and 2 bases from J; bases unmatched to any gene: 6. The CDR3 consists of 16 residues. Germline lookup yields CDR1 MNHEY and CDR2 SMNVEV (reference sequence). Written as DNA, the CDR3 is TGTGCCAGCAGTCCCGGGACTAGCGGCGTCACAGATACGCAGTATCTT. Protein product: CASSPGTSGVTDTQYL.

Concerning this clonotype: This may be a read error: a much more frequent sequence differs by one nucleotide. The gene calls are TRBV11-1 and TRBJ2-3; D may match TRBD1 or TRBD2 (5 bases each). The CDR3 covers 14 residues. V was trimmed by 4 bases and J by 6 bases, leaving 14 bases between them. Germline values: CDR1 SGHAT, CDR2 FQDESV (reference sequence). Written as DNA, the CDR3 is TGTGCCAGCAGCTCAGCGCGAGGGGCCGATACGCAGTATTTT. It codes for CASSSARGADTQYF.